What follows are 26 T cell receptor beta chains derived from one specimen sequenced in a study of PD-1 blockade in mismatch repair-deficient tumors (dated by TCRdb to the late 2010s). Receptors were amplified or captured by the immunoSEQ multiplex PCR assay. Sourced from immuneACCESS, this table was stored by TCRdb with only in-frame sequences that have V and J called. A share of the clones is absent; for the studies checked, an unresolved V gene accounts for under half, and the remainder has no known explanation. The sample table lists over 100,000 clones, over 65% of them with a count of one. The top ten clones comprise 4.7% of the sample. The sequencing used peripheral blood, collected 60 to 65 weeks after starting pembrolizumab. The receptors derive from an adult with mismatch repair-deficient cancer.

The chain is built from TRBV6-1 and TRBJ2-7, with TRBD1 matching over 7 bases. This CDR3 has 14 amino acids. Losses at the gene ends were 0 bases for V and 7 bases for J; bases not matched to a gene: 6. Germline values: CDR1 MNHNS, CDR2 SASEGT. CDR3 coding DNA: TGTGCCAGCAGTGAAGCGACAGGGTGGTGGGAGCAGTACTTC. The encoded protein is CASSEATGWWEQYF.

This chain links TRBV30 with TRBJ2-1, with 9 bases fitting TRBD2. The V segment lost 1 base and the J segment 4 bases; nucleotides outside the gene matches: 2. CDR1 and CDR2 (germline): GTSNPN, SVGIG (reference sequence). This CDR3 has 14 residues. The CDR3 protein is CAWSGLAAYNEQFF. The CDR3 DNA sequence: TGTGCCTGGAGTGGACTAGCGGCATACAATGAGCAGTTCTTC.

This chain links TRBV10-2 with TRBJ1-5, with 10 bases lining up with TRBD1. V was clipped by 8 bases and J by 6 bases; unmatched bases: 1. The CDR3 covers 12 residues. From germline, CDR1 is WSHSY and CDR2 SAAADI. The CDR3 protein is CASGQGGQPQHF. CDR3 bases: TGCGCCAGCGGACAGGGGGGTCAGCCCCAGCATTTT.

This clone was counted a single time. The chain has TRBV9 and TRBJ2-7; 9 bases are a match to TRBD2. The CDR3 length is 15 residues. Germline V gene lookup returns CDR1 SGDLS and CDR2 YYNGEE. Unmatched junction bases numbered 4, after V lost 3 bases and J lost 0 bases. CDR3 in amino acids: CASSGGTSPSYEQYF. The CDR3 bases are TGTGCCAGCAGCGGTGGGACTAGCCCCTCCTACGAGCAGTACTTC.

This chain uses TRBV10-3 with TRBJ1-2, with D perhaps TRBD1 (5 bases). This CDR3 is built from 14 residues. CDR1 and CDR2 from the germline V gene are ENHRY and SYGVKD. Trimming cost V 3 bases and J 7 bases, with 15 bases left between them. The CDR3 sequence: CAISDPQRRGGYTF. CDR3 DNA: TGTGCCATCAGTGACCCACAACGAAGGGGTGGCTACACCTTC.

On this clone itself: An end of the junction differs from the germline gene, which may be a read error. The V gene is TRBV7-7, the J gene TRBJ2-2, with D perhaps TRBD1 (5 bases). The CDR3 contains 16 residues. The V gene's germline CDR1 is SSHAT and CDR2 FNYEAQ (reference sequence). The DNA of the CDR3 is TGTGCTAGCAGCGAAGGGGTATTTGGGAACACCGGGGAGCTGTTTTTT. Its translation: CASSEGVFGNTGELFF. Full variable domain (remainder filled in from reference TRBV7-7 and TRBJ2-2): GAGVSQSPRYKVTKRGQDVTLRCDPISSHATLYWYQQALGQGPEFLTYFNYEAQPDKSGLPSDRFSAERPEGSISTLTIQRTEQRDSAMYRCASSEGVFGNTGELFFGEGSRLTVL.

This clone was counted a single time. The genes are TRBV18 and TRBJ1-1, with 7 positions matching TRBD1. The J segment lost 6 bases and the V segment lost 3 bases, leaving 7 bases of the junction unmatched. In germline, CDR1 is KGHSH, CDR2 LQKENI. The CDR3 totals 14 residues. CDR3: CASSPPTGRAEAFF. The CDR3 nucleotides read TGTGCCAGCTCACCTCCGACAGGGCGAGCTGAAGCTTTCTTT.

The chain employs TRBV29-1 and TRBJ2-7, with TRBD2 matching 9 bases. Germline CDR1 SQVTM, CDR2 ANQGSEA. The CDR3 extends over 14 amino acids. V dropped 6 bases and J dropped 3; count of bases not matched to a gene: 9. DNA of the CDR3: TGCAGCGTAGCTCTAGCGGGACAAAACTACGAGCAGTACTTC. This codes for CSVALAGQNYEQYF.

This clone turned up a few times. The rearrangement uses TRBV5-1 and TRBJ2-7; TRBD1 aligns across 9 bases. From germline, CDR1 is SGHRS and CDR2 YFSETQ. The V gene end was trimmed by 5 bases and the J gene end by 5 bases; junction bases not matched to a gene: 8. The CDR3 runs 14 residues. This CDR3 is CASSSDRGVHEQYF. In DNA, the CDR3 is TGCGCCAGCAGTTCGGACAGGGGAGTCCACGAGCAGTACTTC.

The rearrangement joins TRBV11-2 to TRBJ2-7; no firm D call. Germline V gene lookup returns CDR1 SGHAT and CDR2 FQNNGV. The CDR3 sequence is 14 residues long. V was clipped by 2 bases and J by 2 bases, with 10 bases between them. CDR3 sequence (DNA): TGTGCCAGCAGCTTACGCTCTGGTGCCTACGAGCAGTACTTC. It specifies CASSLRSGAYEQYF. The full variable domain, rest sourced from reference TRBV11-2 and TRBJ2-7, is EAGVAQSPRYKIIEKRQSVAFWCNPISGHATLYWYQQILGQGPKLLIQFQNNGVVDDSQLPKDRFSAERLKGVDSTLKIQPAKLEDSAVYLCASSLRSGAYEQYFGPGTRLTVT.

The V call is TRBV5-1, the J call TRBJ2-2; TRBD2 agrees at 8 bases. There are 16 residues in the CDR3. CDR1 and CDR2 (germline): SGHRS, YFSETQ. J lost 6 bases, V lost 6 bases, and 13 bases had no gene match. The CDR3 sequence: CASIQGTSSVPGELFF. CDR3 DNA sequence: TGCGCCAGCATACAAGGGACTAGTTCTGTGCCCGGGGAGCTGTTTTTT.

This clone showed up just a few times. The chain couples TRBV27 to TRBJ1-5; 11 bases are a match to TRBD1. This CDR3 has 16 amino acids. The V and J ends lost 7 bases and 3 bases, in that order; junction bases with no gene match: 8. Germline CDR1 and CDR2: MNHEY and SMNVEV (reference sequence). The CDR3 DNA sequence: TGTGCCAGCAAAATATCGGACAGGGGGCCCAATCAGCCCCAGCATTTT. It codes for CASKISDRGPNQPQHF.

The rearrangement uses TRBV6-5 and TRBJ2-6; D is undetermined. CDR1 MNHEY and CDR2 SVGAGI come from the germline V gene. The CDR3 totals 15 residues. The V end lost 6 bases, the J end lost 0 bases, and 9 bases lay between the germline ends. This CDR3 reads CASSYQISGANVLTF. CDR3 nucleotides: TGTGCCAGCAGCTACCAGATCTCTGGGGCCAACGTCCTGACTTTC.

This clone was detected once. The same CDR3 arises from other DNA sequences in this sample as well. The gene calls are TRBV2 and TRBJ1-3, with a weak D call TRBD1 (5 bases). The CDR3 consists of 13 residues. Deletions cut 4 bases from V and 4 bases from J, with 8 bases between. Germline V gene sequence: CDR1 SNHLY, CDR2 FYNNEI. CDR3 coding DNA: TGTGCCAGCAGTGGGGGCTTCGGAAACACCATATATTTT. Translated, it gives CASSGGFGNTIYF.

The chain couples TRBV28 to TRBJ2-3, with TRBD2 as a possible D gene (5 bases). Trimming removed 3 bases at V and 0 bases at J, with 13 bases between. The CDR3 loop spans 16 amino acids. The germline CDR1 and CDR2 sequences are MDHEN and SYDVKM. This CDR3 reads CASSFERDYSTDTQYF. CDR3 bases: TGTGCCAGCAGTTTTGAAAGAGACTATAGCACAGATACGCAGTATTTT.

The chain recombines TRBV11-3 with TRBJ2-7; 8 bases agree with TRBD2. There are 15 residues in the CDR3. Trimming at V came to 4 bases and at J to 5 bases, leaving 10 bases not matched to a gene. The germline CDR1 and CDR2 sequences are SGHNT and YENEEA. CDR3: CASSSRVAGPHEQYF. DNA of the CDR3: TGTGCCAGCAGCTCTCGGGTAGCGGGACCCCACGAGCAGTACTTC.

The V and J genes are TRBV30 and TRBJ1-5; 9 positions match TRBD1. Germline values: CDR1 GTSNPN, CDR2 SVGIG (reference sequence). The CDR3 runs 14 residues. V shed 1 base, J shed 6 bases, and the junction held 4 bases outside the gene matches. This CDR3 is CAWSGDREGQPQHF. The DNA for the CDR3 is TGTGCCTGGAGTGGGGACAGGGAGGGTCAGCCCCAGCATTTT.

This chain links TRBV27 with TRBJ2-5, with 7 bases that match TRBD1. V dropped 5 bases and J dropped 7; count of bases not matched to a gene: 13. The CDR3 is made up of 15 amino acids. The germline CDR1 and CDR2 sequences are MNHEY and SMNVEV (reference sequence). CDR3 sequence: CASSPRAGGLGTQYF. The CDR3 coding sequence is TGTGCCAGCAGTCCCCGGGCAGGGGGATTGGGGACCCAGTACTTC.

This clone was detected a few times. The V gene is TRBV10-3, the J gene TRBJ1-4, with TRBD1 matching 8 bases. Germline V gene lookup returns CDR1 ENHRY and CDR2 SYGVKD. Trimming took 5 bases from V and 4 from J; bases not matched to a gene: 3. The CDR3 runs 14 residues. The DNA of the CDR3 is TGTGCCATCAGTCCGGGACAGGATAATGAAAAACTGTTTTTT. Protein sequence: CAISPGQDNEKLFF.

CDR3 bases: TGCGCCAGCAGCTTGGAACCGGGGTTCGGCTACACCTTC. Translation: CASSLEPGFGYTF. The chain recombines TRBV5-1 with TRBJ1-2; D is ambiguous. Trimming removed 0 bases at V and 8 bases at J, with 11 bases between. The CDR3 extends over 13 amino acids. Germline assignment: CDR1 SGHRS and CDR2 YFSETQ.

This chain connects TRBV30 to TRBJ1-5, with 7 nucleotides matching TRBD1. The CDR3 contains 14 residues. V lost 2 bases and J lost 7; bases outside the gene matches: 8. The germline CDR1 and CDR2 sequences are GTSNPN and SVGIG (reference sequence). The CDR3 coding sequence is TGTGCCTGGAGTTCGACAGGGATCGGCCAGCCCCAGCATTTT. This translates into CAWSSTGIGQPQHF.

This sequence joins TRBV11-3 and TRBJ2-1; 8 nucleotides agree with TRBD2. CDR3 length: 15 residues. Germline-derived CDR1 and CDR2 are SGHNT and YENEEA. The J segment lost 4 bases and the V segment lost 2 bases, leaving 4 bases of the junction unmatched. The CDR3 DNA reads TGTGCCAGCAGCTTAAGGACTAGCCCGTACAATGAGCAGTTCTTC. Translated: CASSLRTSPYNEQFF. Drawing the rest from reference TRBV11-3 and TRBJ2-1, the complete variable domain is EAGVVQSPRYKIIEKKQPVAFWCNPISGHNTLYWYLQNLGQGPELLIRYENEEAVDDSQLPKDRFSAERLKGVDSTLKIQPAELGDSAVYLCASSLRTSPYNEQFFGPGTRLTVL.

CDR3 in DNA: TGTGCCACCAGCAACATCCCAGGCGACATGAGCTCCTACGAGCAGTACTTC. Translated: CATSNIPGDMSSYEQYF. The chain is built from TRBV15 and TRBJ2-7, with D hard to call. In germline, CDR1 is LNHNV, CDR2 YYDKDF (reference sequence). The CDR3 sequence is 17 residues long. Trimming removed 4 bases at V and 0 bases at J, with 19 bases between.

The chain is built from TRBV6-5 and TRBJ1-1, with D unresolved. The V and J ends lost 5 bases and 1 base respectively, with 11 bases between them. CDR1 and CDR2 from the germline V gene are MNHEY and SVGAGI. The CDR3 is 14 residues long. The CDR3 bases are TGTGCCAGCAGTCCCGGGCCGGGGAACACTGAAGCTTTCTTT. It encodes CASSPGPGNTEAFF.

The V and J genes are TRBV7-9 and TRBJ1-4; a possible D gene is TRBD1 (5 bases). The CDR3 loop spans 15 amino acids. Germline V gene data show CDR1 as SEHNR and CDR2 as FQNEAQ (reference sequence). V shed 5 bases and J shed 7 bases, with 17 bases lying between them. CDR3 residues: CASSEGRKVFEKLFF. The CDR3 bases are TGTGCCAGCAGCGAGGGGAGGAAAGTTTTTGAAAAACTGTTTTTT.

This clone came up once. The rearrangement links TRBV28 to TRBJ2-7; no clear D gene. Trimming removed 3 bases at V and 1 base at J, with 7 bases between. Germline V lookup: CDR1 MDHEN, CDR2 SYDVKM. The CDR3 extends over 13 amino acids. The chain's CDR3 is CASSFVRSYEQYF. In DNA, the CDR3 is TGTGCCAGCAGTTTTGTTCGGTCCTACGAGCAGTACTTC.